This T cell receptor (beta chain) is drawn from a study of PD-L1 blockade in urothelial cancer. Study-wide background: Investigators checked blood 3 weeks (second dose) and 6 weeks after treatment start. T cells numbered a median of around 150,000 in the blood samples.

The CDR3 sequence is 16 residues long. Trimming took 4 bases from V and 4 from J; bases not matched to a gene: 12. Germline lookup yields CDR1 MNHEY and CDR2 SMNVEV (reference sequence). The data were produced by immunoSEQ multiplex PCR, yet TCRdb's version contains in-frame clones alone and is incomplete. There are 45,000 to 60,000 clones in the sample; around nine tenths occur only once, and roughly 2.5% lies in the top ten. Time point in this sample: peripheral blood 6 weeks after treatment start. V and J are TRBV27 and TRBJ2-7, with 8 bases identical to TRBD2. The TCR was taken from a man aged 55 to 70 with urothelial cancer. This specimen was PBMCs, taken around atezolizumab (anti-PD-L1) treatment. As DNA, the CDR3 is TGTGCCAGCAGTTCCCTAGGCTTATCGGGGGGGTACGAGCAGTACTTC. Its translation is CASSSLGLSGGYEQYF.